Described below is a single TCR beta chain sequence and its context. This specimen belongs to a study of monozygotic twins with inflammatory bowel disease. From the 5' RACE reads, TCRdb lists one entry per CDR3 protein and no DNA. Recorded for this sample: 440,000 or so distinct CDR3 sequences. The CDR3 extends over 13 amino acids. The germline V gene encodes CDR1 KGHDR and CDR2 SFDVKD. This TCR was recovered from a human donor with ulcerative colitis or Crohn's disease, or a healthy co-twin of an affected twin (not recorded which). The chain links TRBV24-1 to TRBJ1-1; TCRdb names TRBD1, which stays unverified in the absence of DNA. Sequencing was performed on blood. This CDR3 reads CATRGTGATEAFF.